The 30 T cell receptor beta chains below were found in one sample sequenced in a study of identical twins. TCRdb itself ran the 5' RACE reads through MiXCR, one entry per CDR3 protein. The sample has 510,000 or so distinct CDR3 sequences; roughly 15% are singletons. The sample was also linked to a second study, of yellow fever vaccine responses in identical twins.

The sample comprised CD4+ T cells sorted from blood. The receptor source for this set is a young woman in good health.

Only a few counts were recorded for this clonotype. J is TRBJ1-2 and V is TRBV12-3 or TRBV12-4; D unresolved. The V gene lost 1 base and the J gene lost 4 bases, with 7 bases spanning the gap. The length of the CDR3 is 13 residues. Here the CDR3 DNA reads TGTGCCAGCAGTTTAGAGTCCTTCTATGGCTACACCTTC. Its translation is CASSLESFYGYTF.

Written as DNA, the CDR3 is TGTGCCAGCAGCGCGTTCATTAGCACCGGGGAGCTGTTTTTT. Amino acids: CASSAFISTGELFF. The V gene is TRBV9, the J gene TRBJ2-2; D remains unclear. The CDR3 spans 14 residues. CDR1 is SGDLS and CDR2 is YYNGEE in the germline V gene. Trimming shortened V by 3 bases and J by 4 bases, and 10 bases separated the two germline ends.

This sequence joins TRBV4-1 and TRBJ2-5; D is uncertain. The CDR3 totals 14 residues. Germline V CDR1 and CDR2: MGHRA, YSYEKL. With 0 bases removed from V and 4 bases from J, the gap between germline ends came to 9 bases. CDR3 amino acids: CASSQDTISETQYF. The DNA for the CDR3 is TGCGCCAGCAGCCAAGATACTATCTCAGAGACCCAGTACTTC.

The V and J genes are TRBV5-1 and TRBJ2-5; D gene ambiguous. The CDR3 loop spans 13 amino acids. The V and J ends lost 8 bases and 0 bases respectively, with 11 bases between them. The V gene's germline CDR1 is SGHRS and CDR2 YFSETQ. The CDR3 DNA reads TGCGCCAGGAGCCACTTGTACCAAGAGACCCAGTACTTC. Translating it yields CARSHLYQETQYF.

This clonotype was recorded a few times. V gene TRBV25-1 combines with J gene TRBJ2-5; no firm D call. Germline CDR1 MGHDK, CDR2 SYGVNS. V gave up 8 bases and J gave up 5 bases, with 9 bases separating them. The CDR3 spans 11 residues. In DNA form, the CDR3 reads TGTGCCAGCGGGCTTAGGGAGACCCAGTACTTC. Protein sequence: CASGLRETQYF.

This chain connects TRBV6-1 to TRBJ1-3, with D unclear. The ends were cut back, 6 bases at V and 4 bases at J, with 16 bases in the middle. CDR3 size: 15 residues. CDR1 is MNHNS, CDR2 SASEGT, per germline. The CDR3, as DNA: TGTGCCAGCAGCTCCCGGCCAGAAGGAGGAAACACCATATATTTT. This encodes CASSSRPEGGNTIYF.

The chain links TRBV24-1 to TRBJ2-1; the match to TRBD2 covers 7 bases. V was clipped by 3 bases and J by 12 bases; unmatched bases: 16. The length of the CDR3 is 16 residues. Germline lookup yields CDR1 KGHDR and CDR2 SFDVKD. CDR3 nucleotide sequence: TGTGCCACCAGTGATCCCCGGGACTATCAGGTTAAGAGGCAGTTCTTC. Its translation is CATSDPRDYQVKRQFF.

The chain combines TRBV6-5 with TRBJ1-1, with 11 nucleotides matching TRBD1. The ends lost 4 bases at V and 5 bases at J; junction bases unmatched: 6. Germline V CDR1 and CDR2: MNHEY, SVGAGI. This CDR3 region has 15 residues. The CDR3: CASSSGTGGETEAFF. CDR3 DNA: TGTGCCAGCAGTTCCGGGACAGGGGGAGAGACTGAAGCTTTCTTT.

For the CDR3, the DNA is TGCAGTGCTACTTCAGGGACCAACGTCCTGACTTTC. This encodes CSATSGTNVLTF. V usage is TRBV20-1 and J usage is TRBJ2-6, with a tentative D call TRBD1 (5 bases). Trimming stripped 4 bases from V and 8 bases from J, with 9 bases between. The CDR3 has 12 amino acids. Germline V lookup: CDR1 DFQATT, CDR2 SNEGSKA (reference sequence).

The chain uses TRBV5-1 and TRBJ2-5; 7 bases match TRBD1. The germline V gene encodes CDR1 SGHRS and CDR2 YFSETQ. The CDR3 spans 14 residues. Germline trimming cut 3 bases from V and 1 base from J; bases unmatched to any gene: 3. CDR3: CASSWDSSQETQYF. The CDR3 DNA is TGCGCCAGCAGCTGGGACAGCAGCCAAGAGACCCAGTACTTC.

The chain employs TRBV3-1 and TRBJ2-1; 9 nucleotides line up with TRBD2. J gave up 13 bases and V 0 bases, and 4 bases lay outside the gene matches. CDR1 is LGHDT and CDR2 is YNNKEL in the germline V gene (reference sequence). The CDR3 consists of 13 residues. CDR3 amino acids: CASSQDPSGTQFF. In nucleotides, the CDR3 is TGTGCCAGCAGCCAAGACCCTAGCGGGACACAGTTCTTC.

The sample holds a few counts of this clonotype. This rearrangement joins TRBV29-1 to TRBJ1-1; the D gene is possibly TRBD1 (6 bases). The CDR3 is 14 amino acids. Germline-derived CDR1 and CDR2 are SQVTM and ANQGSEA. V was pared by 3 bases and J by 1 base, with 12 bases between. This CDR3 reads CSVEWDTGNTEAFF. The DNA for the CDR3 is TGCAGCGTTGAGTGGGACACAGGGAACACTGAAGCTTTCTTT.

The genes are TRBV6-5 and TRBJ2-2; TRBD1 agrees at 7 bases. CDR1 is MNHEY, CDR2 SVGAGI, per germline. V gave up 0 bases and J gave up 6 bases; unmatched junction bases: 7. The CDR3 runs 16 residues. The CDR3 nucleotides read TGTGCCAGCAGTTACTCGGGACAGATAAGAGCCGGGGAGCTGTTTTTT. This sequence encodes CASSYSGQIRAGELFF.

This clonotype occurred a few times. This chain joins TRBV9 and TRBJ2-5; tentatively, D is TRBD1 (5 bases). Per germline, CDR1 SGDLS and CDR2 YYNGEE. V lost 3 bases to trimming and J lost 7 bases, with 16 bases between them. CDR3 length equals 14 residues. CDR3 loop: CASSGLTAPVTQYF. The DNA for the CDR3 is TGTGCCAGCAGCGGATTGACAGCTCCAGTGACCCAGTACTTC.

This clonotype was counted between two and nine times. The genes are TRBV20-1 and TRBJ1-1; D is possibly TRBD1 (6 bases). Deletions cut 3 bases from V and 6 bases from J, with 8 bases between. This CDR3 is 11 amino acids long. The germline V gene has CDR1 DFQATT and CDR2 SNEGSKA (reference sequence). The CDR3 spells CSARGTSEAFF. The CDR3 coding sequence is TGCAGTGCTAGGGGGACATCTGAAGCTTTCTTT.

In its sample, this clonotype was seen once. The CDR3 sequence is CASSYGQASTDTQYF. As DNA, the CDR3 is TGTGCCAGCAGTTACGGGCAGGCCTCCACAGATACGCAGTATTTT. The chain combines TRBV6-5 with TRBJ2-3; no definite D call. Trimming cost V 2 bases and J 2 bases, with 11 bases left between them. This CDR3 has 15 residues. Germline V gene lookup returns CDR1 MNHEY and CDR2 SVGAGI.

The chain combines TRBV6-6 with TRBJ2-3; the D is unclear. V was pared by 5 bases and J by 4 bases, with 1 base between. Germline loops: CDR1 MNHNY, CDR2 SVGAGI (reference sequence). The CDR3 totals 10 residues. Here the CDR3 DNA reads TGTGCCAGCAGTGCAGATACGCAGTATTTT. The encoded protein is CASSADTQYF.

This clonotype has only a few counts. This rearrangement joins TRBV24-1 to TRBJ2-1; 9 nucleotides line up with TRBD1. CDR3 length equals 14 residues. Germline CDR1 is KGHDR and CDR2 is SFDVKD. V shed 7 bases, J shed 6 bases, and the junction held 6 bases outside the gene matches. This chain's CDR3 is CATRRDRDSNEQFF. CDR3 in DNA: TGTGCCACCAGACGGGACAGGGATTCCAATGAGCAGTTCTTC.

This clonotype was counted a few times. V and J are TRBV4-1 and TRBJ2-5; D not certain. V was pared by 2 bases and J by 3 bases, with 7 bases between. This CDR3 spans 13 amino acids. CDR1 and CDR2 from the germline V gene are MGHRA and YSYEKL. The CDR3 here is CASSQRYEETQYF. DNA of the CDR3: TGCGCCAGCAGCCAACGGTACGAAGAGACCCAGTACTTC.

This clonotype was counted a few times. The CDR3 DNA is TGTGCCACCAGCAGAGGTGGCAACACAGATACGCAGTATTTT. It encodes CATSRGGNTDTQYF. This rearrangement joins TRBV15 to TRBJ2-3; D uncertain. With 1 base removed from V and 2 bases from J, the gap between germline ends came to 7 bases. This CDR3 has 14 amino acids. Germline CDR1 LNHNV, CDR2 YYDKDF (reference sequence).

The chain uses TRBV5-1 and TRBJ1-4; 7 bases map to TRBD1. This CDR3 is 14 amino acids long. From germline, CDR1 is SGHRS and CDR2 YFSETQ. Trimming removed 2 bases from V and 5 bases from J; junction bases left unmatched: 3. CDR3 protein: CASSFRDRNEKLFF. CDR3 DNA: TGCGCCAGCAGCTTCCGGGACAGAAATGAAAAACTGTTTTTT. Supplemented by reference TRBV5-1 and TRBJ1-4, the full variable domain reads KAGVTQTPRYLIKTRGQQVTLSCSPISGHRSVSWYQQTPGQGLQFLFEYFSETQRNKGNFPGRFSGRQFSNSRSEMNVSTLELGDSALYLCASSFRDRNEKLFFGSGTQLSVL.

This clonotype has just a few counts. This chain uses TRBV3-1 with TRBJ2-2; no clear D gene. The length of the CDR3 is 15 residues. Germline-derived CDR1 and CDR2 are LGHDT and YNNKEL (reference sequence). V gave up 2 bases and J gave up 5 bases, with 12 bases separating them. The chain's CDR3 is CASSQYRETTGELFF. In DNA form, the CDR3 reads TGTGCCAGCAGCCAATACAGAGAGACAACCGGGGAGCTGTTTTTT.

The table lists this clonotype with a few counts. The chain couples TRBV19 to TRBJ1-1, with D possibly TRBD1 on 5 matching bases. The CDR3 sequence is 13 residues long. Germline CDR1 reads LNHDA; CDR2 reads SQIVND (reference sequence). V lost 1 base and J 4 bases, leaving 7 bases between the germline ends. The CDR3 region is CASSIGGGTEAFF. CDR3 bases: TGTGCCAGTAGTATAGGCGGGGGCACTGAAGCTTTCTTT.

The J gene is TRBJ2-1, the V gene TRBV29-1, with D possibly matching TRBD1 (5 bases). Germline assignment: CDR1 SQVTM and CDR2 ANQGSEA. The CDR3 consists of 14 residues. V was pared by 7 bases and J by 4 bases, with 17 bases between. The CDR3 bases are TGCAGCGCCGTGGACACCCTTCCTTACAATGAGCAGTTCTTC. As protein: CSAVDTLPYNEQFF.

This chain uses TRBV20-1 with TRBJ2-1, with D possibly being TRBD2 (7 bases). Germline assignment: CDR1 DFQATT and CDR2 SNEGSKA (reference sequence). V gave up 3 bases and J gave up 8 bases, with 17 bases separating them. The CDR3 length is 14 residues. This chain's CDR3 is CSARGGGASDEQFF. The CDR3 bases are TGCAGTGCTAGGGGAGGGGGGGCGAGCGATGAGCAGTTCTTC.

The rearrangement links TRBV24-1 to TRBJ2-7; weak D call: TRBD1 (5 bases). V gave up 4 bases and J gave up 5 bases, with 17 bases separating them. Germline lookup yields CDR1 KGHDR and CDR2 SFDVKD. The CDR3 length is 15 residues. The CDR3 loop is CATSDTQGREDEQYF. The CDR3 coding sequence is TGTGCCACCAGTGACACGCAGGGCAGGGAAGACGAGCAGTACTTC.

CDR3 in amino acids: CASSPRLLAVSGDQYF. The CDR3 DNA reads as TGCGCCAGCAGCCCCAGGCTACTAGCGGTGAGCGGGGACCAGTACTTC. The V and J genes are TRBV5-1 and TRBJ2-5, with 8 bases matching TRBD2. In germline, CDR1 is SGHRS, CDR2 YFSETQ. The CDR3 runs 16 residues. After removal of 4 bases from V and 10 bases from J, the junction contained 18 bases not matched to a gene.

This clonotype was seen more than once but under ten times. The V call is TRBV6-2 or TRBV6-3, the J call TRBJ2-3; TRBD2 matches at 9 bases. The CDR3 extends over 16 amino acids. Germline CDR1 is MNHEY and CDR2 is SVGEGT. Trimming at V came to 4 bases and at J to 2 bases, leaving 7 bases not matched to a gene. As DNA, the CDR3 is TGTGCCAGCAGTTCCGGACTAGCGACAGACACAGATACGCAGTATTTT. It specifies CASSSGLATDTDTQYF.

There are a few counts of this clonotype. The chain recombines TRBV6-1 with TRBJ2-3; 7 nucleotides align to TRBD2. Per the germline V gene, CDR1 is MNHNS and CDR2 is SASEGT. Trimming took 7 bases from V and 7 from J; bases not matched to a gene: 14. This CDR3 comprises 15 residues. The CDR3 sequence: CASTKYREAPHTQYF. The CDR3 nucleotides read TGTGCCAGCACCAAATACCGGGAGGCCCCCCATACGCAGTATTTT.

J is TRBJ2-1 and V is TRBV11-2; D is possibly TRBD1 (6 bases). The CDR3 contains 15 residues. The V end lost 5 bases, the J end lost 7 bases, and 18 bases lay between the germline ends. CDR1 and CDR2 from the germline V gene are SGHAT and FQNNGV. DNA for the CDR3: TGTGCCAGCAGCCCGGGCGGACAGAGGGGGAATGAGCAGTTCTTC. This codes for CASSPGGQRGNEQFF.